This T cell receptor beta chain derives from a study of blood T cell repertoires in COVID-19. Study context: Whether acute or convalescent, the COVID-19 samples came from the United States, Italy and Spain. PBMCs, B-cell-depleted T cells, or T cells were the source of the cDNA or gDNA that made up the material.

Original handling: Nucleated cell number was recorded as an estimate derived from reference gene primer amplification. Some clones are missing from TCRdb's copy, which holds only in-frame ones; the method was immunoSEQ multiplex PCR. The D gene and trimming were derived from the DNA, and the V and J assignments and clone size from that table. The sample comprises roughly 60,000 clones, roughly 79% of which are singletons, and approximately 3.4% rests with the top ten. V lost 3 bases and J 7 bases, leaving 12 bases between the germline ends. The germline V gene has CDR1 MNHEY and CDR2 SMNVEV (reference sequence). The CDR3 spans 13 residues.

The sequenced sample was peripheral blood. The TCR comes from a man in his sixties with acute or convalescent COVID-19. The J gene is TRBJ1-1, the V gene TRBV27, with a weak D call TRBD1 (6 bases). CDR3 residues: CASSFGGSNEAFF. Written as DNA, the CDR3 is TGTGCCAGCAGTTTTGGGGGCAGCAATGAAGCTTTCTTT.